The 30 T cell receptor beta chains below come from one sample, sequenced in a study of T cells after posttransplantation cyclophosphamide. Generated by immunoSEQ multiplex PCR, the TCRdb table keeps only in-frame clones and is missing some. In the table there are approximately 6,200 clones, about four fifths of which are singletons. Busulfan-fludarabine conditioning, marrow transplant, and cyclophosphamide on days +3 and +4 were administered. Sequenced material: CD4+ T cells sorted from blood, taken about 350 days after allogeneic stem cell transplant with posttransplant cyclophosphamide. Source of these receptors: a male patient in his forties or fifties who received an allogeneic stem cell transplant from a related donor and was CMV-positive. Certain T cells may be donor cells from the graft.

The V and J genes are TRBV6-5 and TRBJ1-6; TRBD1 might be the D (6 bases). Trimming stripped 9 bases from V and 8 bases from J, with 14 bases between. CDR1 is MNHEY and CDR2 is SVGAGI in the germline V gene. The CDR3 length is 13 residues. The CDR3 region is CARVQAGDSPLHF. The CDR3 nucleotides read TGTGCCAGAGTACAGGCAGGGGATTCACCCCTCCACTTT.

This rearrangement joins TRBV19 to TRBJ2-6; tentative D call: TRBD1 (6 bases). Germline CDR1 reads LNHDA; CDR2 reads SQIVND (reference sequence). The CDR3 has 16 amino acids. The V end was cut by 8 bases, the J end by 2 bases, with 16 bases between. The CDR3 protein is CASQGTFLAGANVLTF. The CDR3 DNA reads TGTGCCAGTCAGGGGACGTTCTTGGCTGGGGCCAACGTCCTGACTTTC.

As DNA, the CDR3 is TGTGCCTCCTCAGACGGGCCGGGAGAACAGCCCCAGCATTTT. Translated: CASSDGPGEQPQHF. The chain links TRBV10-3 to TRBJ1-5; no firm D call. V lost 11 bases to trimming and J lost 7 bases, with 21 bases between them. Germline CDR1 ENHRY, CDR2 SYGVKD. The CDR3 is 14 residues long.

To note about this clone: Compared with germline, one end of the junction differs, possibly owing to a read error. V and J are TRBV5-1 and TRBJ2-7; a weak D match, TRBD1 (5 bases). This CDR3 has 17 amino acids. Germline-derived CDR1 and CDR2 are SGHRS and YFSETQ. CDR3 protein: CASSHTTRTLLPYKQYF. The CDR3 nucleotides read TGCGCCAGCAGCCACACGACCAGGACACTCCTTCCCTACAAGCAGTACTTC.

This clone was found a few times. V and J are TRBV4-1 and TRBJ1-5, with 7 bases aligning to TRBD1. Looked up from germline, CDR1 is MGHRA and CDR2 is YSYEKL. The CDR3 is 15 residues long. Unmatched junction bases numbered 3, after V lost 2 bases and J lost 2 bases. The DNA of the CDR3 is TGCGCCAGCAGCCAACTTGGGACAGGCAATCAGCCCCAGCATTTT. As protein: CASSQLGTGNQPQHF.

This chain uses TRBV21-1 with TRBJ1-5; the table's D call, TRBD1, has no DNA check behind it. TRBV21-1 is assigned pseudogene status. The CDR3 has 17 amino acids. The CDR3 region has the DNA TGTGCCAGCAGCAAATCCCGGGACAGGGCTTTCAATCAGCCCCAGCATTTT. Its translation is CASSKSRDRAFNQPQHF.

The chain is built from TRBV7-6 and TRBJ2-3; weak D call: TRBD2 (5 bases). CDR1 and CDR2 from the germline V gene are SGHVS and FNYEAQ. V lost 2 bases and J lost 2, with 11 bases in between. The CDR3 is 15 residues long. CDR3 bases: TGTGCCAGCAGCTTACGGGGTCATCTCACAGATACGCAGTATTTT. This gives the protein CASSLRGHLTDTQYF.

The V call is TRBV7-9, the J call TRBJ2-3; D may be TRBD1 (6 bases). This CDR3 is built from 15 residues. V shed 3 bases and J shed 0 bases, with 10 bases lying between them. Germline V gene sequence: CDR1 SEHNR, CDR2 FQNEAQ (reference sequence). The CDR3, as DNA: TGTGCCAGCAGCTTTTCCCAGGGGAGCACAGATACGCAGTATTTT. Amino acids: CASSFSQGSTDTQYF.

This rearrangement joins TRBV7-8 to TRBJ1-2, with TRBD1 identical over 9 bases. The CDR3 extends over 17 amino acids. Trimming took 1 base from V and 3 from J; bases not matched to a gene: 9. Per germline, CDR1 SGHVS and CDR2 FQNEAQ. The CDR3 here is CASSLVILRTGDYGYTF. The CDR3 DNA reads TGTGCCAGCAGCTTAGTAATTCTCCGGACAGGGGACTATGGCTACACCTTC. The full variable domain, completed using reference TRBV7-8 and TRBJ1-2, is GAGVSQSPRYKVAKRGQDVALRCDPISGHVSLFWYQQALGQGPEFLTYFQNEAQLDKSGLPSDRFFAERPEGSVSTLKIQRTQQEDSAVYLCASSLVILRTGDYGYTFGSGTRLTVV.

This chain uses TRBV18 with TRBJ2-1; D may be TRBD1 (5 bases). Trimming removed 4 bases from V and 9 bases from J, with 22 bases in between. This CDR3 is built from 16 residues. Germline CDR1 and CDR2: KGHSH and LQKENI. CDR3: CASSQPQGLLTGEQFF. In DNA, the CDR3 is TGTGCCAGCTCACAGCCTCAGGGTTTGCTGACTGGTGAGCAGTTCTTC.

This sequence joins TRBV5-1 and TRBJ2-6; the D is unclear. V was cut by 0 bases and J by 2 bases, with 12 bases left in between. The CDR3 length is 17 residues. Looked up from germline, CDR1 is SGHRS and CDR2 is YFSETQ. This CDR3 reads CASSLGRGAAGANVLTF. In DNA, the CDR3 is TGCGCCAGCAGCTTGGGCCGAGGTGCAGCTGGGGCCAACGTCCTGACTTTC.

The gene calls are TRBV6-5 and TRBJ2-7, with TRBD2 matching over 7 bases. This CDR3 comprises 16 residues. The junction had 6 bases not matched to a gene; V was cut back by 0 bases and J by 1 base. CDR1 and CDR2 (germline): MNHEY, SVGAGI. The CDR3 loop reads CASSYSLREWSYEQYF. For the CDR3, the DNA is TGTGCCAGCAGTTACTCGTTGCGGGAGTGGTCCTACGAGCAGTACTTC.

The rearrangement joins TRBV27 to TRBJ2-7, with D tentatively TRBD2 (7 bases). V lost 8 bases and J lost 6, with 20 bases in between. The CDR3 is 14 amino acids. CDR1 is MNHEY, CDR2 SMNVEV, per germline (reference sequence). CDR3 DNA: TGTGCCAGCGGCCGAGGGGGGGGCGGGGGCGAGCAGTACTTC. Translated: CASGRGGGGGEQYF.

The V gene is TRBV11-2, the J gene TRBJ1-1; D remains ambiguous. Germline V lookup: CDR1 SGHAT, CDR2 FQNNGV. The CDR3 length is 13 residues. V lost 5 bases to trimming and J lost 4 bases, with 11 bases between them. CDR3 nucleotide sequence: TGTGCCAGCAGCCAAACAGAGGGCACTGAAGCTTTCTTT. It translates to CASSQTEGTEAFF.

This chain uses TRBV5-1 with TRBJ2-3; D is possibly TRBD2 (6 bases). The V end lost 5 bases, the J end lost 0 bases, and 13 bases lay between the germline ends. Germline assignment: CDR1 SGHRS and CDR2 YFSETQ. This CDR3 contains 15 residues. CDR3 loop: CASRTIAVSTDTQYF. The CDR3 DNA sequence: TGCGCCAGCAGGACCATAGCGGTTAGCACAGATACGCAGTATTTT.

In this sample, this clone turned up a few times. The rearrangement joins TRBV28 to TRBJ1-2; the match to TRBD1 covers 7 bases. Germline trimming cut 8 bases from V and 8 bases from J; bases unmatched to any gene: 17. The CDR3 contains 15 residues. CDR1 is MDHEN, CDR2 SYDVKM, per germline. For the CDR3, the DNA is TGTGCCAGCCGCCTTCCCAACAGGGGCCTAGGCGGCTACACCTTC. Amino acid sequence: CASRLPNRGLGGYTF.

CDR3: CASSLRSATDTQYF. CDR3 DNA: TGTGCCAGCAGCTTACGGTCCGCCACGGATACGCAGTATTTT. The J gene is TRBJ2-3, the V gene TRBV11-3; D is undetermined. Germline-derived CDR1 and CDR2 are SGHNT and YENEEA. The CDR3 consists of 14 residues. The V gene lost 2 bases and the J gene lost 6 bases, with 12 bases spanning the gap.

This chain uses TRBV2 with TRBJ2-1; no clear D gene. The CDR3 loop spans 15 amino acids. CDR1 is SNHLY and CDR2 is FYNNEI in the germline V gene. Trimming left V 7 bases short and J 2 bases short, with 15 bases between. Written as DNA, the CDR3 is TGTGCCAGCACCCCGAGGCAGAAAACCTACAATGAGCAGTTCTTC. This translates into CASTPRQKTYNEQFF.

This sequence joins TRBV11-2 and TRBJ2-2, with 8 bases aligning to TRBD2. From germline, CDR1 is SGHAT and CDR2 FQNNGV. The length of the CDR3 is 16 residues. With V trimmed by 5 bases and J by 5 bases, 10 bases remained unmatched. CDR3 amino acids: CASSLTSGRRTGELFF. In nucleotides, the CDR3 is TGTGCCAGCAGCCTAACTAGCGGCCGACGAACCGGGGAGCTGTTTTTT.

The V call is TRBV7-9, the J call TRBJ1-1; TRBD1 aligns across 8 bases. Unmatched junction bases numbered 7, after V lost 5 bases and J lost 8 bases. The germline CDR1 and CDR2 sequences are SEHNR and FQNEAQ (reference sequence). There are 13 residues in the CDR3. DNA for the CDR3: TGTGCCAGCAGCCCCGGACAGGGACTAGAAGCTTTCTTT. Translated: CASSPGQGLEAFF.

The V and J genes are TRBV4-3 and TRBJ2-7; 8 nucleotides match TRBD1. Per the germline V gene, CDR1 is LGHNA and CDR2 is YSLEER. This CDR3 has 14 residues. The trim removed 4 bases at V and 4 bases at J, leaving 6 bases unmatched. The CDR3 DNA is TGCGCCAGCAGCCTTCTCAGGGGGCCGTACGAGCAGTACTTC. Translation gives CASSLLRGPYEQYF.

The chain links TRBV28 to TRBJ2-1; D ambiguous. The V end lost 6 bases, the J end lost 7 bases, and 10 bases lay between the germline ends. Germline V gene sequence: CDR1 MDHEN, CDR2 SYDVKM. CDR3 length: 12 amino acids. The CDR3 spells CASSSNDNEQFF. CDR3 nucleotide sequence: TGTGCCAGCAGCTCTAACGATAATGAGCAGTTCTTC. The entire variable domain, with the rest obtained from reference TRBV28 and TRBJ2-1, is as follows: DVKVTQSSRYLVKRTGEKVFLECVQDMDHENMFWYRQDPGLGLRLIYFSYDVKMKEKGDIPEGYSVSREKKERFSLILESASTNQTSMYLCASSSNDNEQFFGPGTRLTVL.

Points on this clone: Compared with germline, one end of the junction differs, possibly owing to a read error. V usage is TRBV7-7 and J usage is TRBJ2-1; TRBD2 matches at 7 bases. In germline, CDR1 is SSHAT, CDR2 FNYEAQ (reference sequence). The CDR3 consists of 15 residues. The CDR3 coding sequence is TGTGCTAGCAGCTTTTCCCGCGGGGGCTACAATGAGCAGTTCTTC. This translates into CASSFSRGGYNEQFF.

This rearrangement joins TRBV20-1 to TRBJ1-1; no reliable D call. The V and J ends lost 5 bases and 4 bases respectively, with 8 bases between them. CDR3 length: 11 residues. Germline-derived CDR1 and CDR2 are DFQATT and SNEGSKA (reference sequence). The CDR3 reads CSASRSTEAFF. CDR3 nucleotides: TGCAGTGCTTCCCGGAGCACTGAAGCTTTCTTT.

The chain joins TRBV10-3 to TRBJ2-3; 7 positions match TRBD1. CDR3 size: 16 residues. Germline CDR1 is ENHRY and CDR2 is SYGVKD. The V segment lost 5 bases and the J segment 3 bases; nucleotides outside the gene matches: 11. In DNA form, the CDR3 reads TGTGCCATCAGTTCTAGGACAGGCTACTCGACAGATACGCAGTATTTT. This translates into CAISSRTGYSTDTQYF.

This sequence joins TRBV6-5 and TRBJ1-2; possibly TRBD1 for D (6 bases). The CDR3 spans 12 residues. V lost 5 bases and J lost 4, with 8 bases in between. From germline, CDR1 is MNHEY and CDR2 SVGAGI. CDR3 coding DNA: TGTGCCAGCAGTCGGACAGCCTATGGCTACACCTTC. Its translation: CASSRTAYGYTF.

The rearrangement links TRBV19 to TRBJ1-2; D might be TRBD1 (5 bases). In germline, CDR1 is LNHDA, CDR2 SQIVND (reference sequence). This CDR3 has 16 residues. Trimming cost V 6 bases and J 4 bases, with 21 bases left between them. The CDR3 sequence: CASSIAPPVGGYGYTF. The CDR3, as DNA: TGTGCCAGTAGCATTGCACCCCCGGTCGGGGGCTATGGCTACACCTTC.

The rearrangement joins TRBV14 to TRBJ2-7, with TRBD2 matching over 8 bases. Per germline, CDR1 SGHDN and CDR2 FVKESK. V shed 5 bases and J 6 bases; nucleotides not matched to a gene: 6. The CDR3 runs 13 residues. CDR3 nucleotides: TGTGCCAGCAGCAGGCTGGCGGGAGGCGAGCAGTACTTC. Residues: CASSRLAGGEQYF.

The V gene is TRBV9, the J gene TRBJ2-1, with a possible D match to TRBD2 (6 bases). The CDR3 has 14 residues. V was cut by 0 bases and J by 6 bases, with 10 bases left in between. The germline V gene has CDR1 SGDLS and CDR2 YYNGEE. CDR3 nucleotides: TGTGCCAGCAGCGTAGTCGGAGGGAGCAATGAGCAGTTCTTC. This sequence encodes CASSVVGGSNEQFF.

Turning to this clone: One end of the junction does not line up with germline, which may come from a read error. V and J are TRBV9 and TRBJ1-2; a possible D gene is TRBD1 (5 bases). Germline CDR1 is SGDLS and CDR2 is YYNGEE. The CDR3 length is 16 residues. Here the CDR3 DNA reads TGTGCCAGCAGCGGAGGGACGGGACTGGCTATGGCTACTTTAGCCTTC. This sequence encodes CASSGGTGLAMATLAF.